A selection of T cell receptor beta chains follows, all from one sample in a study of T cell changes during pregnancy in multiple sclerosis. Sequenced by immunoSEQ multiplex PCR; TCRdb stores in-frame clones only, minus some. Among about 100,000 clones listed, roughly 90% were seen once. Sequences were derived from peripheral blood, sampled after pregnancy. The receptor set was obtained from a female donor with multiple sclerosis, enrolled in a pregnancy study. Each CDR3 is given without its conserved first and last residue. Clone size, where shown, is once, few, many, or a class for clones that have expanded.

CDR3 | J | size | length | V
ASSELRGSVTEAF | TRBJ1-1 | few | 13 | TRBV2
ASRDRGQATDTQY | TRBJ2-3 | - | 13 | TRBV2
ASSLRGTDTQY | TRBJ2-3 | once | 11 | TRBV9
ASSLRDNIYEQY | TRBJ2-7 | - | 12 | TRBV5-6
ASKTGGQGQEKLF | TRBJ1-4 | - | 13 | TRBV6-6
ASSRPSGSYNEQF | TRBJ2-1 | - | 13 | TRBV18
ASSLASLDRDWNEQY | TRBJ2-7 | - | 15 | TRBV5-1
ASSERTSGTYNEQF | TRBJ2-1 | - | 14 | TRBV2
ASSVRTEMANYGYT | TRBJ1-2 | - | 14 | TRBV2
ATAGTLSYEQY | TRBJ2-7 | - | 11 | TRBV15
ASSLGHASSYEQY | TRBJ2-7 | - | 13 | TRBV7-3
ATRRAYNEQF | TRBJ2-1 | - | 10 | TRBV28
ASSQDIRGREGYT | TRBJ1-2 | - | 13 | TRBV4-1
ASSQARGYHEQY | TRBJ2-7 | - | 12 | TRBV4-1
ASRETGGRYGYT | TRBJ1-2 | - | 12 | TRBV2
ASSLGTTQETQY | TRBJ2-5 | once | 12 | TRBV7-7
ASSRTERESSTDTQY | TRBJ2-3 | - | 15 | TRBV28
ASSLGSRSTEAF | TRBJ1-1 | - | 12 | TRBV11-2
ASNKKPDRTYGYT | TRBJ1-2 | - | 13 | TRBV5-6
ASSQLATRFIHNEQF | TRBJ2-1 | - | 15 | TRBV4-2
ASRSRTGNSPLH | TRBJ1-6 | few | 12 | TRBV7-9
ASSGGSRGAETQY | TRBJ2-5 | - | 13 | TRBV6-1
ASSFKTEAF | TRBJ1-1 | - | 9 | TRBV7-2
SCYPGGPQLPWGRHNMNTEAF | TRBJ1-1 | - | 21 | TRBV19
ASSLSYGDTDTQY | TRBJ2-3 | - | 13 | TRBV7-2
ASSWGTGPTGELF | TRBJ2-2 | - | 13 | TRBV9
ASSLERVADTQY | TRBJ2-3 | - | 12 | TRBV7-4
ASSDTGSAF | TRBJ1-1 | - | 9 | TRBV5-1
AISAGTSPYNEQF | TRBJ2-1 | once | 13 | TRBV10-3
ASSLVTPGSGNEQF | TRBJ2-1 | - | 14 | TRBV7-9
ASSLGLAGGQHEQF | TRBJ2-1 | - | 14 | TRBV5-1
ASSGPTGGNEKLF | TRBJ1-4 | - | 13 | TRBV19
ATKRGSTDTQY | TRBJ2-3 | - | 11 | TRBV15
ASSVIAGGTYTGELF | TRBJ2-2 | - | 15 | TRBV27
ATSRPGTRYNEQF | TRBJ2-1 | - | 13 | TRBV15
ARSLVHSNGGQLSYEQY | TRBJ2-7 | - | 17 | TRBV5-3
ASSRLAASSYNEQF | TRBJ2-1 | - | 14 | TRBV13
ASSSRVTSGTGELF | TRBJ2-2 | - | 14 | TRBV13
SVEVGQGLRYGYT | TRBJ1-2 | - | 13 | TRBV29-1
ATKPQWETEAF | TRBJ1-1 | - | 11 | TRBV15
AWSVVGSLYEKLF | TRBJ1-4 | - | 13 | TRBV30
ASSAPGLAFNEQF | TRBJ2-1 | - | 13 | TRBV9
SVEDAREGEKLF | TRBJ1-4 | - | 12 | TRBV29-1
AWKEQLRTEAF | TRBJ1-1 | few | 11 | TRBV30
ASSFRTGKDGYT | TRBJ1-2 | - | 12 | TRBV5-1
ASSQFSGRVQDTQY | TRBJ2-3 | - | 14 | TRBV14
ASSRQGSLSYGGYT | TRBJ1-2 | once | 14 | TRBV10-2
AIRSPGGYEQY | TRBJ2-7 | - | 11 | TRBV10-3
ASSSSGANGGEQY | TRBJ2-7 | - | 13 | TRBV5-1
ASSKINYQETQY | TRBJ2-5 | - | 12 | TRBV28
ASSLGSQGNQPQH | TRBJ1-5 | - | 13 | TRBV7-3
ASITLRGGIYGYT | TRBJ1-2 | - | 13 | TRBV28
ASSGTVYEQY | TRBJ2-7 | - | 10 | TRBV19
ASSRRPQGGSYEQY | TRBJ2-7 | - | 14 | TRBV7-2
AWSSGRTSSGNTIY | TRBJ1-3 | - | 14 | TRBV30
ASSLEPSGIRTDTQY | TRBJ2-3 | once | 15 | TRBV5-4